What follows are 30 T cell receptor beta chains derived from one specimen sequenced in a study of cytomegalovirus exposure and HLA in healthy donors. PCR employed 60 Vbeta and 13 Jbeta primers. Method: immunoSEQ multiplex PCR; TCRdb's copy keeps in-frame clones and lacks some. Altogether under 150,000 clones are present, 60% to 80% being singletons, with the ten largest covering 1.5% to 2%. The specimen was PBMCs. These receptors originate from a woman aged 30 to 39 in good health and CMV-seronegative.

The chain is built from TRBV5-1 and TRBJ1-1; D may be TRBD1 (6 bases). Germline V gene data show CDR1 as SGHRS and CDR2 as YFSETQ. This CDR3 has 15 residues. The germline V and J ends were trimmed by 2 bases and 2 bases, with 13 bases remaining between them. CDR3 sequence reads: CASSFFLGANTEAFF. As DNA, the CDR3 is TGCGCCAGCAGCTTCTTCTTGGGGGCTAACACTGAAGCTTTCTTT.

The chain employs TRBV5-1 and TRBJ1-2; TRBD1 is a possible D gene (6 bases). The CDR3 has 16 amino acids. Trimming took off 4 bases at V and 2 bases at J, with 18 bases between the two ends. CDR1 and CDR2 (germline): SGHRS, YFSETQ. The CDR3 DNA sequence: TGCGCCAGCAGCCCGTTGGGGGCGACGTCGAACTATGGCTACACCTTC. Its protein product is CASSPLGATSNYGYTF.

The chain recombines TRBV7-3 with TRBJ1-1, with a possible D match to TRBD1 (6 bases). The V gene lost 5 bases and the J gene lost 3 bases, with 19 bases spanning the gap. The CDR3 length is 16 residues. The germline V gene has CDR1 SGHTA and CDR2 FQGTGA. The CDR3 DNA reads TGTGCCAGCAGCCCAGGGGTAGGGTTATATGACACTGAAGCTTTCTTT. Translating it yields CASSPGVGLYDTEAFF.

Only one count was recorded for this clone. The chain employs TRBV5-8 and TRBJ1-2, with 9 bases identical to TRBD1. Losses at the gene ends were 3 bases for V and 4 bases for J; bases not matched to a gene: 7. CDR3 size: 15 residues. The V gene's germline CDR1 is SGHTS and CDR2 YDEGEE. CDR3 protein: CASSWGQGTSYGYTF. The CDR3 DNA sequence: TGTGCCAGCAGCTGGGGACAGGGCACTAGCTATGGCTACACCTTC.

The chain recombines TRBV7-9 with TRBJ1-1; D perhaps matches TRBD1 (6 bases). The CDR3 has 16 amino acids. The V gene lost 2 bases and the J gene lost 1 base, with 14 bases spanning the gap. CDR1 is SEHNR and CDR2 is FQNEAQ in the germline V gene (reference sequence). CDR3 bases: TGTGCCAGCAGCTTAAGGGGGGGACGGAAGAACACTGAAGCTTTCTTT. As protein: CASSLRGGRKNTEAFF.

CDR3 loop: CAWSVPEMNTEAFF. The CDR3, as DNA: TGTGCCTGGAGTGTACCAGAAATGAACACTGAAGCTTTCTTT. The V and J genes are TRBV30 and TRBJ1-1; D gene ambiguous. The CDR3 contains 14 residues. The germline gives CDR1 GTSNPN, CDR2 SVGIG (reference sequence). Trimming shortened V by 0 bases and J by 0 bases, and 8 bases separated the two germline ends.

The V and J genes are TRBV7-9 and TRBJ1-2, with 8 bases aligning to TRBD1. The germline V gene has CDR1 SEHNR and CDR2 FQNEAQ (reference sequence). After removal of 1 base from V and 2 bases from J, the junction contained 0 bases not matched to a gene. This CDR3 is 14 amino acids long. The CDR3, as DNA: TGTGCCAGCAGCTTAGGACAGGGGAACTATGGCTACACCTTC. Amino acids: CASSLGQGNYGYTF.

The V gene is TRBV2, the J gene TRBJ1-5; TRBD1 aligns across 11 bases. Germline V gene data show CDR1 as SNHLY and CDR2 as FYNNEI. Trimming removed 9 bases from V and 0 bases from J; junction bases left unmatched: 7. This CDR3 is built from 16 residues. The CDR3 DNA sequence: TGTGCCAGTTCCGGGACAGGGGGATATAGCAATCAGCCCCAGCATTTT. It yields the protein CASSGTGGYSNQPQHF.

The chain uses TRBV5-1 and TRBJ2-7; D might be TRBD1 (6 bases). Germline V gene lookup returns CDR1 SGHRS and CDR2 YFSETQ. The germline V and J ends were trimmed by 1 base and 3 bases, with 11 bases remaining between them. CDR3 length equals 14 residues. CDR3 in amino acids: CASSLTGHLYEQYF. CDR3 DNA sequence: TGCGCCAGCAGCTTGACGGGACACCTCTACGAGCAGTACTTC.

This clone was detected once. The rearrangement joins TRBV27 to TRBJ1-1; the D gene is possibly TRBD1 (5 bases). The CDR3 consists of 14 residues. Trimming left V 1 base short and J 5 bases short, with 11 bases between. Per germline, CDR1 MNHEY and CDR2 SMNVEV (reference sequence). CDR3 region: CASSLYLEGTEAFF. The DNA for the CDR3 is TGTGCCAGCAGTTTATATCTGGAGGGGACTGAAGCTTTCTTT.

The chain has TRBV5-4 and TRBJ1-1; D is possibly TRBD1 (5 bases). The CDR3 consists of 12 residues. Between the trimmed V and J ends, which lost 4 bases and 3 bases, there was a span of 7 bases. Germline CDR1 is SGHNT and CDR2 is YYREEE (reference sequence). The CDR3: CASSPRDTEAFF. Here the CDR3 DNA reads TGTGCCAGCAGCCCCAGGGACACTGAAGCTTTCTTT.

The chain couples TRBV5-8 to TRBJ1-1; D is perhaps TRBD1 (6 bases). The germline CDR1 and CDR2 sequences are SGHTS and YDEGEE. V was clipped by 2 bases and J by 9 bases, with 17 bases between them. This CDR3 has 14 amino acids. CDR3 in amino acids: CASSFDGRGGQAFF. The CDR3 DNA is TGTGCCAGCAGCTTCGATGGAAGGGGGGGCCAAGCTTTCTTT.

In this sample, this clone turned up a few times. The chain recombines TRBV27 with TRBJ2-7; 7 bases line up with TRBD1. The germline V gene encodes CDR1 MNHEY and CDR2 SMNVEV (reference sequence). The junction had 10 bases not matched to a gene; V was cut back by 2 bases and J by 6 bases. This CDR3 region has 15 residues. CDR3 DNA sequence: TGTGCCAGCAGTTTACACCCAGGGGGAGATGGCGAGCAGTACTTC. Translating gives CASSLHPGGDGEQYF.

The genes are TRBV11-2 and TRBJ1-1; D is unclear. Germline CDR1 SGHAT, CDR2 FQNNGV. There are 13 residues in the CDR3. V gave up 2 bases and J gave up 2 bases, with 6 bases separating them. The CDR3 region has the DNA TGTGCCAGCAGCTTACGGGTAAACACTGAAGCTTTCTTT. It translates to CASSLRVNTEAFF.

The chain recombines TRBV7-9 with TRBJ1-2; weak D call: TRBD1 (6 bases). This CDR3 is built from 16 residues. Germline CDR1 reads SEHNR; CDR2 reads FQNEAQ (reference sequence). Trimming shortened V by 5 bases and J by 4 bases, and 20 bases separated the two germline ends. CDR3 region: CASSAFRGAPIYGYTF. CDR3 DNA: TGTGCCAGCAGCGCCTTTCGGGGGGCTCCTATCTATGGCTACACCTTC.

This chain links TRBV7-9 with TRBJ1-5; TRBD1 might be the D (6 bases). The V end was cut by 5 bases, the J end by 2 bases, with 13 bases between. CDR1 is SEHNR and CDR2 is FQNEAQ in the germline V gene (reference sequence). There are 15 residues in the CDR3. CDR3 DNA sequence: TGTGCCAGCAGCCCAGGGGAGGGAGGCAATCAGCCCCAGCATTTT. Its protein product is CASSPGEGGNQPQHF.

This clone was seen more than once but under ten times. The rearrangement links TRBV4-3 to TRBJ1-2; 9 nucleotides align to TRBD1. The J segment lost 5 bases and the V segment lost 0 bases, leaving 7 bases of the junction unmatched. The CDR3 is made up of 16 amino acids. From germline, CDR1 is LGHNA and CDR2 YSLEER. The CDR3 sequence: CASSQEGRDRDYGYTF. The CDR3 DNA reads TGCGCCAGCAGCCAAGAGGGACGGGACAGGGATTATGGCTACACCTTC.

The genes are TRBV9 and TRBJ2-3; 7 bases agree with TRBD2. The CDR3 consists of 15 residues. J lost 3 bases, V lost 2 bases, and 6 bases had no gene match. CDR1 SGDLS and CDR2 YYNGEE come from the germline V gene. The CDR3 DNA sequence: TGTGCCAGCAGCGTCGCGTGGGGGGGGACAGATACGCAGTATTTT. It specifies CASSVAWGGTDTQYF. Combining the CDR3 with reference TRBV9 and TRBJ2-3 gives the whole variable domain DSGVTQTPKHLITATGQRVTLRCSPRSGDLSVYWYQQSLDQGLQFLIQYYNGEERAKGNILERFSAQQFPDLHSELNLSSLELGDSALYFCASSVAWGGTDTQYFGPGTRLTVL.

This sequence joins TRBV19 and TRBJ1-1; no firm D call. Germline CDR1 and CDR2: LNHDA and SQIVND (reference sequence). Trimming cost V 3 bases and J 0 bases, with 11 bases left between them. The CDR3 length is 15 residues. The CDR3 spells CASSIGVTMNTEAFF. The CDR3 DNA reads TGTGCCAGTAGTATCGGTGTCACCATGAACACTGAAGCTTTCTTT.

This clone was recorded once. The chain is built from TRBV5-6 and TRBJ2-1, with D maybe TRBD1 (6 bases). CDR3 length: 16 residues. With 0 bases removed from V and 0 bases from J, the gap between germline ends came to 10 bases. Germline loops: CDR1 SGHDT, CDR2 YYEEEE. The CDR3 is CASSLGVTGSYNEQFF. The CDR3 DNA reads TGTGCCAGCAGCTTGGGGGTGACAGGCTCCTACAATGAGCAGTTCTTC.

The V call is TRBV6-6, the J call TRBJ1-2, with 11 positions matching TRBD1. J was trimmed by 6 bases and V by 2 bases; bases with no gene match: 8. This CDR3 is built from 16 residues. Germline V CDR1 and CDR2: MNHNY, SVGAGI (reference sequence). CDR3 nucleotide sequence: TGTGCCAGCAGTTACAGCACACCGGGACAGGGGGATGGCTACACCTTC. This encodes CASSYSTPGQGDGYTF.

The genes are TRBV2 and TRBJ1-6; no definite D call. Looked up from germline, CDR1 is SNHLY and CDR2 is FYNNEI. Trimming cost V 7 bases and J 6 bases, with 10 bases left between them. The CDR3 extends over 13 amino acids. CDR3 protein: CASKPGGNSPLHF. The CDR3 DNA sequence: TGTGCCAGCAAACCAGGTGGTAATTCACCCCTCCACTTT.

This chain joins TRBV7-2 and TRBJ1-3; D ambiguous. The CDR3 sequence is 13 residues long. Germline V gene sequence: CDR1 SGHTA, CDR2 FQGNSA. V was trimmed by 5 bases and J by 8 bases, leaving 13 bases between them. CDR3 sequence (DNA): TGTGCCAGCAGCCCCCCAGGATGGGACACCATATATTTT. It yields the protein CASSPPGWDTIYF.

The genes are TRBV19 and TRBJ2-1; 8 nucleotides align to TRBD1. This CDR3 spans 11 amino acids. From germline, CDR1 is LNHDA and CDR2 SQIVND (reference sequence). The trim removed 4 bases at V and 12 bases at J, leaving 2 bases unmatched. The CDR3, as DNA: TGTGCCAGTAGTACAGGGACAGGGCAGTTCTTC. It translates to CASSTGTGQFF.

The gene calls are TRBV19 and TRBJ2-7; TRBD2 might be the D (6 bases). Trimming took 9 bases from V and 3 from J, leaving 15 bases between them. Germline V gives CDR1 LNHDA, CDR2 SQIVND (reference sequence). The CDR3 length is 13 residues. CDR3 in amino acids: CASGAGYGYEQYF. CDR3 sequence (DNA): TGTGCCAGCGGCGCGGGATACGGCTACGAGCAGTACTTC.

A few counts support this clone. The CDR3 DNA reads TGTGCCAGCAGTTCAGGGGATTCGATGAACACTGAAGCTTTCTTT. This codes for CASSSGDSMNTEAFF. The gene calls are TRBV27 and TRBJ1-1; D possibly corresponds to TRBD1 (6 bases). V gave up 4 bases and J gave up 0 bases, with 12 bases separating them. This CDR3 spans 15 amino acids. CDR1 and CDR2 (germline): MNHEY, SMNVEV (reference sequence).

The chain is built from TRBV2 and TRBJ1-2, with D hard to call. The CDR3 totals 12 residues. In germline, CDR1 is SNHLY, CDR2 FYNNEI. V lost 0 bases to trimming and J lost 7 bases, with 6 bases between them. The CDR3 nucleotides are TGTGCCAGCAGTGAAGCAGGGAGTGGCTACACCTTC. It translates to CASSEAGSGYTF.

J is TRBJ1-1 and V is TRBV25-1; perhaps TRBD1 as D (5 bases). Germline values: CDR1 MGHDK, CDR2 SYGVNS. V was trimmed by 2 bases and J by 11 bases, leaving 18 bases between them. The CDR3 spans 14 residues. CDR3 residues: CASSELRVGEGAFF. For the CDR3, the DNA is TGTGCCAGCAGTGAACTGAGGGTAGGGGAGGGGGCTTTCTTT.

The rearrangement joins TRBV7-2 to TRBJ1-5; no firm D call. Trimming took 1 base from V and 1 from J, leaving 11 bases between them. This CDR3 region has 16 residues. Germline V gives CDR1 SGHTA, CDR2 FQGNSA. DNA for the CDR3: TGTGCCAGCAGCTTAGGCCCAGCGGGGAGCAATCAGCCCCAGCATTTT. Translated: CASSLGPAGSNQPQHF.

The chain is built from TRBV18 and TRBJ1-5; weak D call: TRBD1 (6 bases). The V and J ends lost 6 bases and 0 bases respectively, with 9 bases between them. CDR3 length: 14 amino acids. The germline V gene has CDR1 KGHSH and CDR2 LQKENI. The CDR3 here is CASSLTGSNQPQHF. The CDR3 bases are TGTGCCAGCTCTCTGACAGGTAGCAATCAGCCCCAGCATTTT.